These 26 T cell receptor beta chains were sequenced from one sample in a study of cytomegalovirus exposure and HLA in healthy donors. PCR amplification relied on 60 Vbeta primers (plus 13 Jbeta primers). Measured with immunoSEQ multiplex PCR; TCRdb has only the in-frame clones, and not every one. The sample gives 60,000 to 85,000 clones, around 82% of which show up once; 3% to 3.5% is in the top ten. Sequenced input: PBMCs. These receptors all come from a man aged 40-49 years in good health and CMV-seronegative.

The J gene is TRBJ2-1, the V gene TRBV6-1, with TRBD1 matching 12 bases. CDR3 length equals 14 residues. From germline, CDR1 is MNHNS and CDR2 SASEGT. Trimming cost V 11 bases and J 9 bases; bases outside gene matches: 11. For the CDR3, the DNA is TGTGCCGGAAGAAGGGGACAGGGGGCTTTTGAGCAGTTCTTC. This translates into CAGRRGQGAFEQFF.

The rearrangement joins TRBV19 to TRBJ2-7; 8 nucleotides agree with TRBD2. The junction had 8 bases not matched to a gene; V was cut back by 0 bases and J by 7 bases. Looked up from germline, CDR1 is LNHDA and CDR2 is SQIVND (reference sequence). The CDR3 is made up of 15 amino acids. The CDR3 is CASSIETGGAEEQYF. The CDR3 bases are TGTGCCAGTAGTATAGAAACGGGGGGGGCAGAGGAGCAGTACTTC.

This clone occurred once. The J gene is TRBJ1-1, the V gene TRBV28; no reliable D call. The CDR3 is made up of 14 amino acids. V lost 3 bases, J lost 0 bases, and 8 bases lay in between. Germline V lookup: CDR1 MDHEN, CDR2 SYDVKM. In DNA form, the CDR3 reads TGTGCCAGCAGTTTTCAGGTCCTGAACACTGAAGCTTTCTTT. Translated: CASSFQVLNTEAFF.

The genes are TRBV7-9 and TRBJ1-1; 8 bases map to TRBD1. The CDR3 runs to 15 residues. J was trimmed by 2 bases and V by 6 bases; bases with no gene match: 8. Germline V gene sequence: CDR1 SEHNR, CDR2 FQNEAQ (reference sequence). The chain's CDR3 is CASRETGQENTEAFF. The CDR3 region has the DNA TGTGCCAGCAGAGAAACGGGACAGGAAAACACTGAAGCTTTCTTT.

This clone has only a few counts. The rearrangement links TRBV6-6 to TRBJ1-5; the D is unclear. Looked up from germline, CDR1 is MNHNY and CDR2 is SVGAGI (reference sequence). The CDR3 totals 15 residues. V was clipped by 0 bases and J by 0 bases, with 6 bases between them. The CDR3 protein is CASSYSRYSNQPQHF. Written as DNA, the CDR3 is TGTGCCAGCAGTTACTCGCGGTATAGCAATCAGCCCCAGCATTTT.

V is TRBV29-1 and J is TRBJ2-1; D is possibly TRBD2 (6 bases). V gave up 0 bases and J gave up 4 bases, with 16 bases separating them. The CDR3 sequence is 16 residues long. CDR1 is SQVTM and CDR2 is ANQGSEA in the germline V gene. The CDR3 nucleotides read TGCAGCGTTGAAGATCTAACTAGCCAAAAGTACAATGAGCAGTTCTTC. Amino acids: CSVEDLTSQKYNEQFF.

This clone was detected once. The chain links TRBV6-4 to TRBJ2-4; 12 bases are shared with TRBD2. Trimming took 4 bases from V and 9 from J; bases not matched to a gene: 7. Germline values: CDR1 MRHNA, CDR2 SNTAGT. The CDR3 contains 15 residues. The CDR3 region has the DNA TGTGCCAGCAGTGTGACTAGCGGGGGATTTGGCATTCAGTACTTC. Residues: CASSVTSGGFGIQYF.

The CDR3 reads CASSLGRGLFDSPLHF. CDR3 nucleotides: TGTGCCAGCAGCTTGGGTAGGGGGCTGTTTGATTCACCCCTCCACTTT. V gene TRBV5-6 combines with J gene TRBJ1-6; 7 nucleotides line up with TRBD1. The CDR3 covers 16 residues. Germline V gene sequence: CDR1 SGHDT, CDR2 YYEEEE. V shed 0 bases, J shed 8 bases, and the junction held 8 bases outside the gene matches.

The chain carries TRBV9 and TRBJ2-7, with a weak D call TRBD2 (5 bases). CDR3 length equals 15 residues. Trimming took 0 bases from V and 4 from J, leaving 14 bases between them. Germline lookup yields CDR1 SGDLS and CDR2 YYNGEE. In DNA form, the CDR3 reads TGTGCCAGCAGCGTAGGCGGCCGGGAATTTTACGAGCAGTACTTC. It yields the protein CASSVGGREFYEQYF.

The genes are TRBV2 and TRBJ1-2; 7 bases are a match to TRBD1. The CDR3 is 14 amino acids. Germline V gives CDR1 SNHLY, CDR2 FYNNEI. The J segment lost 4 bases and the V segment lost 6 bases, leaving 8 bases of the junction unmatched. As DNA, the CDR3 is TGTGCCAGCAGAAGACAGGGCTGGAGCTATGGCTACACCTTC. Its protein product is CASRRQGWSYGYTF.

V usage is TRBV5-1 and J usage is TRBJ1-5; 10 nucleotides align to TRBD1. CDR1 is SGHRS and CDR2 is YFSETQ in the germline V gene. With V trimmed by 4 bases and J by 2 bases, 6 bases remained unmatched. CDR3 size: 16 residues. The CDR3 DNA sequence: TGCGCCAGCAGCCGGGGCGGACAGGGGGGCAATCAGCCCCAGCATTTT. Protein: CASSRGGQGGNQPQHF.

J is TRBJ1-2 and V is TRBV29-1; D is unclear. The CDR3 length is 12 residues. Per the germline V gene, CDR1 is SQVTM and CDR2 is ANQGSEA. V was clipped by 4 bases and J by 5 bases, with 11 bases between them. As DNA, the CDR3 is TGCAGCGTTGGGGTGACATTTTATGGCTACACCTTC. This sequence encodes CSVGVTFYGYTF.

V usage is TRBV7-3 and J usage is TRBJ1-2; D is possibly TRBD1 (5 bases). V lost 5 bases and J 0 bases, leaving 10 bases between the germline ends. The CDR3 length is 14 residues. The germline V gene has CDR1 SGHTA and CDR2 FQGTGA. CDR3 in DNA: TGTGCCAGCAGCCCTGCGGGGGCTAACTATGGCTACACCTTC. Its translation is CASSPAGANYGYTF.

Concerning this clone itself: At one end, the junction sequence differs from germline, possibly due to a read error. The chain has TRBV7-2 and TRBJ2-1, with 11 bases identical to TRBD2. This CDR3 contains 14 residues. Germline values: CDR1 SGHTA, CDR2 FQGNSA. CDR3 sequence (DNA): TGTGCCAGCAGCGACACTAGCGGGGGTCAGAGGCATCTCTTC. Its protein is CASSDTSGGQRHLF.

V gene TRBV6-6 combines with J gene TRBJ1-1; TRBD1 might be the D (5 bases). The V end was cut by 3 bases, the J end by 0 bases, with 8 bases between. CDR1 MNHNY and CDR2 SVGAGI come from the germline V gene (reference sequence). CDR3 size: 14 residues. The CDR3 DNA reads TGTGCCAGCAGTTATGGGGCCATGAACACTGAAGCTTTCTTT. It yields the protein CASSYGAMNTEAFF.

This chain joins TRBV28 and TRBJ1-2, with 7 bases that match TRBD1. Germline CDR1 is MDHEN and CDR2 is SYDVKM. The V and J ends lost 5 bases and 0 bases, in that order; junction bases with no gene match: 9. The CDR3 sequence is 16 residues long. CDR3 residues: CASSLARTGANYGYTF. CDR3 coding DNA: TGTGCCAGCAGTCTCGCACGGACAGGAGCTAACTATGGCTACACCTTC.

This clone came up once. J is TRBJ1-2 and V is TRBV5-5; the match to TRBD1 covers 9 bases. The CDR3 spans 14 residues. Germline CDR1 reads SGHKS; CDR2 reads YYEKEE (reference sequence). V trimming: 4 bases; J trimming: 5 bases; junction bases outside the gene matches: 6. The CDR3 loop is CASSKGQGEYGYTF. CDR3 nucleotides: TGTGCCAGCAGCAAGGGACAGGGAGAGTATGGCTACACCTTC.

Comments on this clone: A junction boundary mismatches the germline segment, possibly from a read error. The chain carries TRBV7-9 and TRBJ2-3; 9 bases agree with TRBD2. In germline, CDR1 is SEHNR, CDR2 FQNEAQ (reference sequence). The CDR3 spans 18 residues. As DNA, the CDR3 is TGTTCCAGCAGCTTCGAGGGACTAGCAAGCGATCCCACAGATACGCAGTATTTT. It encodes CSSSFEGLASDPTDTQYF.

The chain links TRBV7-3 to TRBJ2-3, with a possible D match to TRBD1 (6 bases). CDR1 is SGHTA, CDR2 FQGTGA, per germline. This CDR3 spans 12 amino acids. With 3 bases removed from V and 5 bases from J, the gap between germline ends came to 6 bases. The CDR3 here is CASSFRGDTQYF. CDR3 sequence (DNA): TGTGCCAGCAGCTTCAGGGGAGATACGCAGTATTTT. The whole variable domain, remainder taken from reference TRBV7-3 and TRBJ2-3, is GAGVSQTPSNKVTEKGKYVELRCDPISGHTALYWYRQSLGQGPEFLIYFQGTGAADDSGLPNDRFFAVRPEGSVSTLKIQRTERGDSAVYLCASSFRGDTQYFGPGTRLTVL.

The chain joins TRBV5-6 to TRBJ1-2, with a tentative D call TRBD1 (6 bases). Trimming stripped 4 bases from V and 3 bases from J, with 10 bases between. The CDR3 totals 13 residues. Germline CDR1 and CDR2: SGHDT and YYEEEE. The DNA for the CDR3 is TGTGCCAGCAGCCGGACAGCGCACTATGGCTACACCTTC. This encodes CASSRTAHYGYTF.

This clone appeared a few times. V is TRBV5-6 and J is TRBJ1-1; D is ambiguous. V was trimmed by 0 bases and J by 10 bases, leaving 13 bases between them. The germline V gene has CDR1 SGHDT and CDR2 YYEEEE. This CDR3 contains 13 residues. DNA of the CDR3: TGTGCCAGCAGCTTGGCCAACGAGGCGGCAGCTTTCTTT. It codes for CASSLANEAAAFF. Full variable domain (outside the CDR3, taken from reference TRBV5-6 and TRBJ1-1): DAGVTQSPTHLIKTRGQQVTLRCSPKSGHDTVSWYQQALGQGPQFIFQYYEEEERQRGNFPDRFSGHQFPNYSSELNVNALLLGDSALYLCASSLANEAAAFFGQGTRLTVV.

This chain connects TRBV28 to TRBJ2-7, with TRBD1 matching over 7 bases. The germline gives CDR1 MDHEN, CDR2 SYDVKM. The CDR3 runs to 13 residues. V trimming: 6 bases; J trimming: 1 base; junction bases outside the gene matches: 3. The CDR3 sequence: CASRKQGSYEQYF. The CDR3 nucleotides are TGTGCCAGCAGAAAACAGGGGTCCTACGAGCAGTACTTC.

In DNA form, the CDR3 reads TGTGCCAGCAGGGACAGGGATTCACCCCTCCACTTT. Its translation is CASRDRDSPLHF. The chain recombines TRBV6-6 with TRBJ1-6; 8 bases fit TRBD1. In germline, CDR1 is MNHNY, CDR2 SVGAGI (reference sequence). The length of the CDR3 is 12 residues. V shed 6 bases and J 8 bases; nucleotides not matched to a gene: 0.

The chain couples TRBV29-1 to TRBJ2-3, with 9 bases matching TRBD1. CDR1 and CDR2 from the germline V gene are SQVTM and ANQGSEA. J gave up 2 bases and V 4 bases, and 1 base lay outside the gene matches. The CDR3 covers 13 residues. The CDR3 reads CSVGDRVTDTQYF. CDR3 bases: TGCAGCGTTGGGGACAGGGTCACAGATACGCAGTATTTT.

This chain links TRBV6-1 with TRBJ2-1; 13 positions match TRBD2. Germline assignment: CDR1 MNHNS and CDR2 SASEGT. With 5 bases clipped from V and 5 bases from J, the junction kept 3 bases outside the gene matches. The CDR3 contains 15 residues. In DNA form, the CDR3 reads TGTGCCAGCAGTCCGACTAGCGGGGGGCACAATGAGCAGTTCTTC. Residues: CASSPTSGGHNEQFF.

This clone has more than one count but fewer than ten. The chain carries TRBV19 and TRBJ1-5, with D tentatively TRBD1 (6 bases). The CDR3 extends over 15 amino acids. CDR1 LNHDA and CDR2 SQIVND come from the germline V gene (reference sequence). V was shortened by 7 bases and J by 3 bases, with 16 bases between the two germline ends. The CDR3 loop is CASTDQQGHNQPQHF. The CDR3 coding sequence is TGTGCCAGTACGGACCAACAGGGCCACAATCAGCCCCAGCATTTT.